This TCR beta chain was found in a study of blood T cell repertoires in COVID-19. Across the whole study: The study drew acute and convalescent COVID-19 samples from the United States, Italy and Spain.

Regarding this clone: The sample carries other DNA sequences with the same CDR3.

Authors' methods: Amplification of reference gene primers provided the estimated nucleated cell counts. Measured with immunoSEQ multiplex PCR; TCRdb has only the in-frame clones, and not every one. V and J calls and clone size come straight from that table; D and trimming were deduced from the DNA. Altogether 400,000 to 450,000 clones are present, 70% to 90% being singletons, with the ten largest covering 1.4%. Trimming at V came to 3 bases and at J to 8 bases, leaving 5 bases not matched to a gene. The CDR3 extends over 13 amino acids. Looked up from germline, CDR1 is LNHNV and CDR2 is YYDKDF (reference sequence).

The sequenced sample was peripheral blood. The genes are TRBV15 and TRBJ1-2; 8 nucleotides align to TRBD1. This TCR was sampled from a woman in her 30s with active or convalescent COVID-19. This CDR3 reads CATSRDRVGGYTF. CDR3 bases: TGTGCCACCAGCAGGGACAGGGTCGGGGGCTACACCTTC.